This passage covers 18 T cell receptor beta chains from one sample sequenced in a study of PD-L1 blockade in urothelial cancer. Some clones are missing from TCRdb's copy, which holds only in-frame ones; the method was immunoSEQ multiplex PCR. The table has roughly 48,000 clones, approximately 87% seen once. Sequences were derived from PBMCs, sampled around atezolizumab (anti-PD-L1) treatment. These TCRs come from a man aged 35 to 55 with urothelial cancer.

This rearrangement joins TRBV9 to TRBJ1-5, with TRBD1 matching 9 bases. V was pared by 0 bases and J by 5 bases, with 0 bases of the junction left unmatched. The CDR3 has 14 amino acids. Germline V gene data show CDR1 as SGDLS and CDR2 as YYNGEE. The chain's CDR3 is CASSVGDRDQPQHF. Written as DNA, the CDR3 is TGTGCCAGCAGCGTAGGGGACAGGGATCAGCCCCAGCATTTT.

The V call is TRBV19, the J call TRBJ1-4, with 8 bases aligning to TRBD1. The CDR3 is 14 residues long. CDR1 and CDR2 (germline): LNHDA, SQIVND (reference sequence). V lost 4 bases to trimming and J lost 8 bases; unmatched junction nucleotides: 6. This CDR3 reads CASSRTGNGEKLFF. Here the CDR3 DNA reads TGTGCCAGTAGTAGGACAGGGAATGGGGAAAAACTGTTTTTT. Complete variable domain (other parts from reference TRBV19 and TRBJ1-4): DGGITQSPKYLFRKEGQNVTLSCEQNLNHDAMYWYRQDPGQGLRLIYYSQIVNDFQKGDIAEGYSVSREKKESFPLTVTSAQKNPTAFYLCASSRTGNGEKLFFGSGTQLSVL.

This rearrangement joins TRBV7-2 to TRBJ1-2; 7 bases are a match to TRBD1. V was pared by 5 bases and J by 3 bases, with 18 bases of the junction left unmatched. This CDR3 region has 18 residues. Germline values: CDR1 SGHTA, CDR2 FQGNSA. Written as DNA, the CDR3 is TGTGCCAGCAGCAAAAGGGGCCAAACAGGGGCGAAAGACTATGGCTACACCTTC. Translated: CASSKRGQTGAKDYGYTF.

The chain combines TRBV9 with TRBJ2-1; TRBD2 matches 8 bases. The length of the CDR3 is 16 residues. Germline V CDR1 and CDR2: SGDLS, YYNGEE. Trimming cost V 4 bases and J 0 bases; bases outside gene matches: 6. This CDR3 reads CASSRIAGSSYNEQFF. The CDR3, as DNA: TGTGCCAGCAGCCGAATAGCGGGGAGCTCCTACAATGAGCAGTTCTTC.

The CDR3 nucleotides are TGCGCCAGCAGCCCAGCAATTGGGACTAGCGGGGGAATCTACGAGCAGTACTTC. Translated: CASSPAIGTSGGIYEQYF. The chain combines TRBV4-1 with TRBJ2-7; TRBD2 matches at 14 bases. Germline-derived CDR1 and CDR2 are MGHRA and YSYEKL. The CDR3 totals 18 residues. Trimming at V came to 4 bases and at J to 3 bases, leaving 11 bases not matched to a gene.

The chain employs TRBV5-1 and TRBJ2-7; 8 bases fit TRBD1. The CDR3 sequence is 15 residues long. J lost 6 bases, V lost 3 bases, and 11 bases had no gene match. From germline, CDR1 is SGHRS and CDR2 YFSETQ. CDR3 sequence reads: CASSYSRDRPGEQYF. CDR3 DNA sequence: TGCGCCAGCAGCTACAGCCGGGACAGGCCCGGCGAGCAGTACTTC.

This chain uses TRBV20-1 with TRBJ2-7; D not certain. Germline V gene data show CDR1 as DFQATT and CDR2 as SNEGSKA (reference sequence). CDR3 length equals 11 residues. V lost 1 base, J lost 6 bases, and 7 bases lay in between. The DNA of the CDR3 is TGCAGTGCTAGAGGTGGGCTCGAGCAGTACTTC. It specifies CSARGGLEQYF.

The chain is built from TRBV6-1 and TRBJ2-7; weak D call: TRBD1 (6 bases). Per the germline V gene, CDR1 is MNHNS and CDR2 is SASEGT. The length of the CDR3 is 14 residues. With 4 bases removed from V and 2 bases from J, the gap between germline ends came to 12 bases. The CDR3 spells CASSGAGATYEQYF. The CDR3 bases are TGTGCCAGCAGTGGAGCAGGGGCGACCTACGAGCAGTACTTC.

The chain uses TRBV5-1 and TRBJ2-1; 8 nucleotides align to TRBD2. Trimming took 4 bases from V and 3 from J; bases not matched to a gene: 12. This CDR3 spans 17 amino acids. In germline, CDR1 is SGHRS, CDR2 YFSETQ. The CDR3 reads CASSLKAGGLGYNEQFF. For the CDR3, the DNA is TGCGCCAGCAGCCTAAAGGCGGGGGGCTTGGGCTACAATGAGCAGTTCTTC.

This rearrangement joins TRBV14 to TRBJ2-2, with 7 bases lining up with TRBD2. CDR3 length: 18 amino acids. Trimming at V came to 0 bases and at J to 3 bases, leaving 10 bases not matched to a gene. CDR1 and CDR2 from the germline V gene are SGHDN and FVKESK. The chain's CDR3 is CASSQDWGGSPDTGELFF. CDR3 nucleotide sequence: TGTGCCAGCAGCCAAGATTGGGGCGGGAGTCCCGACACCGGGGAGCTGTTTTTT.

The rearrangement uses TRBV5-4 and TRBJ1-4; D gene uncertain. CDR3 length equals 12 residues. Germline CDR1 reads SGHNT; CDR2 reads YYREEE (reference sequence). V was trimmed by 3 bases and J by 4 bases, leaving 4 bases between them. CDR3 nucleotides: TGTGCCAGCAGCTCCCATAATGAAAAACTGTTTTTT. This codes for CASSSHNEKLFF.

The chain uses TRBV7-3 and TRBJ2-2, with D perhaps matching TRBD2 (7 bases). The CDR3 runs to 17 residues. Trimming took 5 bases from V and 4 from J, leaving 20 bases between them. CDR1 and CDR2 (germline): SGHTA, FQGTGA. This CDR3 reads CASSPDGGAVGTGELFF. In nucleotides, the CDR3 is TGTGCCAGCAGCCCGGATGGGGGGGCGGTCGGCACCGGGGAGCTGTTTTTT.

V usage is TRBV7-2 and J usage is TRBJ1-1, with a tentative D call TRBD1 (6 bases). Trimming shortened V by 2 bases and J by 7 bases, and 11 bases separated the two germline ends. The germline CDR1 and CDR2 sequences are SGHTA and FQGNSA. This CDR3 is 13 amino acids long. CDR3 nucleotide sequence: TGTGCCAGCAGCTTATCCCGACAGGATGAAGCTTTCTTT. Translated, it gives CASSLSRQDEAFF.

The chain recombines TRBV4-1 with TRBJ2-1, with a weak D call TRBD1 (6 bases). The germline V gene has CDR1 MGHRA and CDR2 YSYEKL. The V gene lost 1 base and the J gene lost 5 bases, with 18 bases spanning the gap. This CDR3 is 17 amino acids long. For the CDR3, the DNA is TGCGCCAGCAGCCAAGGGGGGAAAAGGGGGTCGAACAATGAGCAGTTCTTC. Encoded protein: CASSQGGKRGSNNEQFF.

The V and J genes are TRBV6-5 and TRBJ2-1; D is possibly TRBD1 (5 bases). CDR3 length: 15 amino acids. Trimming cost V 2 bases and J 9 bases, with 17 bases left between them. The germline gives CDR1 MNHEY, CDR2 SVGAGI. CDR3 in DNA: TGTGCCAGCAGTTACGGGGCTTGGCCGAAGGGTGAGCAGTTCTTC. Translated: CASSYGAWPKGEQFF.

The chain uses TRBV30 and TRBJ2-5; 10 bases fit TRBD2. CDR1 and CDR2 (germline): GTSNPN, SVGIG (reference sequence). The CDR3 contains 17 residues. V trimming: 0 bases; J trimming: 5 bases; junction bases outside the gene matches: 12. The CDR3 nucleotides read TGTGCCTGGAGTGTAGGGGTCTCTAGCGGGAGCGGCGAGACCCAGTACTTC. This gives the protein CAWSVGVSSGSGETQYF.

The rearrangement joins TRBV10-1 to TRBJ2-1; 7 nucleotides align to TRBD2. Germline CDR1 is WNHNN and CDR2 is SYGVQD (reference sequence). With V trimmed by 7 bases and J by 7 bases, 7 bases remained unmatched. The CDR3 sequence is 13 residues long. CDR3: CASTAGRMNEQFF. CDR3 DNA: TGCGCCAGCACAGCGGGGAGGATGAATGAGCAGTTCTTC.

This chain uses TRBV9 with TRBJ2-2; 8 nucleotides align to TRBD2. Germline-derived CDR1 and CDR2 are SGDLS and YYNGEE. V gave up 4 bases and J gave up 7 bases; unmatched junction bases: 9. This CDR3 has 15 residues. CDR3 residues: CASSTPGGESGELFF. Here the CDR3 DNA reads TGTGCCAGCAGCACCCCGGGGGGGGAGAGCGGGGAGCTGTTTTTT.